The 17 T cell receptor beta chains below come from one sample, sequenced in a study of blood T cell repertoires in COVID-19. TCRdb's table, derived via immunoSEQ multiplex PCR, lists solely in-frame clones and lacks some. The sample consists of about 170,000 clones, 70% to 90% of them appearing once. Sequenced material: peripheral blood. The source of these receptors is a woman older than 75 with COVID-19, enrolled during active disease.

In this sample, this clone turned up once. J is TRBJ1-2 and V is TRBV4-3, with 11 positions matching TRBD1. V gave up 0 bases and J gave up 7 bases; unmatched junction bases: 4. There are 15 residues in the CDR3. CDR1 and CDR2 from the germline V gene are LGHNA and YSLEER. Here the CDR3 reads CASSQDRTGGFGYTF. CDR3 in DNA: TGCGCCAGCAGCCAAGATCGGACAGGGGGCTTTGGCTACACCTTC.

J is TRBJ1-3 and V is TRBV5-1; TRBD1 agrees at 10 bases. This CDR3 region has 15 residues. Germline CDR1 SGHRS, CDR2 YFSETQ. Trimming removed 2 bases from V and 3 bases from J; junction bases left unmatched: 2. CDR3 sequence reads: CASSLGQGDGNTIYF. CDR3 sequence (DNA): TGCGCCAGCAGCTTAGGACAGGGGGATGGAAACACCATATATTTT.

This chain uses TRBV7-3 with TRBJ2-1; D not resolved. V was shortened by 5 bases and J by 7 bases, with 9 bases between the two germline ends. This CDR3 region has 12 residues. CDR1 and CDR2 from the germline V gene are SGHTA and FQGTGA. The CDR3 loop reads CASSPQSNEQFF. The CDR3 bases are TGTGCCAGCAGCCCACAGTCTAATGAGCAGTTCTTC.

Here the CDR3 DNA reads TGTGCCAGTAGTATCCTGGGCCCAGGGAACACTGAAGCTTTCTTT. Translated: CASSILGPGNTEAFF. J is TRBJ1-1 and V is TRBV19; D unclear. Germline V CDR1 and CDR2: LNHDA, SQIVND (reference sequence). V was cut by 3 bases and J by 1 base, with 12 bases left in between. The CDR3 contains 15 residues. Based on the CDR3 plus reference TRBV19 and TRBJ1-1, the full variable domain is DGGITQSPKYLFRKEGQNVTLSCEQNLNHDAMYWYRQDPGQGLRLIYYSQIVNDFQKGDIAEGYSVSREKKESFPLTVTSAQKNPTAFYLCASSILGPGNTEAFFGQGTRLTVV.

J is TRBJ2-5 and V is TRBV5-4; 12 nucleotides align to TRBD2. Germline values: CDR1 SGHNT, CDR2 YYREEE (reference sequence). Unmatched junction bases numbered 7, after V lost 5 bases and J lost 2 bases. CDR3 length: 16 residues. DNA for the CDR3: TGTGCCAGCAGGGGATCCCTAGCGGGGGGGCAAGAGACCCAGTACTTC. The encoded protein is CASRGSLAGGQETQYF.

The genes are TRBV28 and TRBJ2-7, with D unresolved. The V end was cut by 6 bases, the J end by 3 bases, with 12 bases between. This CDR3 contains 13 residues. The germline CDR1 and CDR2 sequences are MDHEN and SYDVKM. The DNA of the CDR3 is TGTGCCAGCAGGTTCGGTCTGATCTACGAGCAGTACTTC. Its translation is CASRFGLIYEQYF.

This rearrangement joins TRBV18 to TRBJ1-2; D possibly corresponds to TRBD1 (5 bases). The CDR3 runs 16 residues. The germline V and J ends were trimmed by 3 bases and 3 bases, with 17 bases remaining between them. Per the germline V gene, CDR1 is KGHSH and CDR2 is LQKENI. The CDR3 region is CASSPLQAGRDYGYTF. Here the CDR3 DNA reads TGTGCCAGCTCACCTTTACAGGCCGGCAGGGACTATGGCTACACCTTC.

This clone showed up just a few times. V gene TRBV12-5 combines with J gene TRBJ1-2; D may be TRBD1 (6 bases). The V gene lost 2 bases and the J gene lost 8 bases, with 24 bases spanning the gap. The CDR3 runs to 17 residues. The germline CDR1 and CDR2 sequences are LGHNT and FRNRAP. The CDR3 sequence is CASGLTLWTAPNGGYTF. The CDR3 DNA follows: TGTGCTAGTGGTTTGACCTTATGGACAGCGCCTAACGGGGGCTACACCTTC.

This chain joins TRBV29-1 and TRBJ2-1; 7 nucleotides align to TRBD2. There are 13 residues in the CDR3. Losses at the gene ends were 6 bases for V and 3 bases for J; bases not matched to a gene: 5. CDR1 is SQVTM and CDR2 is ANQGSEA in the germline V gene. CDR3 loop: CSVAGVLYNEQFF. The CDR3 nucleotides read TGCAGCGTGGCGGGGGTTCTCTACAATGAGCAGTTCTTC.

The chain couples TRBV6-5 to TRBJ1-2; D possibly corresponds to TRBD1 (6 bases). Trimming stripped 11 bases from V and 2 bases from J, with 21 bases between. Germline V gene data show CDR1 as MNHEY and CDR2 as SVGAGI. The CDR3 is 15 amino acids. The chain's CDR3 is CAGRSAGDTNYGYTF. CDR3 in DNA: TGTGCCGGCCGCTCAGCAGGGGACACCAACTATGGCTACACCTTC.

The V and J genes are TRBV28 and TRBJ2-6; 8 bases align to TRBD1. J lost 1 base, V lost 7 bases, and 6 bases had no gene match. Germline V lookup: CDR1 MDHEN, CDR2 SYDVKM. This CDR3 has 16 amino acids. CDR3 sequence: CASTTGGGSGANVLTF. The CDR3 nucleotides read TGTGCCAGCACCACAGGGGGTGGGTCTGGGGCCAACGTCCTGACTTTC. Full variable domain (remainder filled in from reference TRBV28 and TRBJ2-6): DVKVTQSSRYLVKRTGEKVFLECVQDMDHENMFWYRQDPGLGLRLIYFSYDVKMKEKGDIPEGYSVSREKKERFSLILESASTNQTSMYLCASTTGGGSGANVLTFGAGSRLTVL.

The rearrangement uses TRBV10-1 and TRBJ2-7, with D perhaps TRBD2 (6 bases). The length of the CDR3 is 16 residues. Looked up from germline, CDR1 is WNHNN and CDR2 is SYGVQD (reference sequence). V shed 4 bases and J shed 6 bases, with 22 bases lying between them. The CDR3 protein is CASSGPGVRGAGEQYF. CDR3 nucleotides: TGCGCCAGCAGTGGCCCGGGAGTAAGGGGTGCGGGCGAGCAGTACTTC.

A few counts support this clone. J is TRBJ1-2 and V is TRBV9, with D possibly TRBD1 on 6 matching bases. V gave up 4 bases and J gave up 0 bases, with 19 bases separating them. Germline lookup yields CDR1 SGDLS and CDR2 YYNGEE. CDR3 size: 17 residues. The CDR3 is CASSLDPGTLSNYGYTF. Written as DNA, the CDR3 is TGTGCCAGCAGCTTAGACCCCGGGACACTTTCTAACTATGGCTACACCTTC.

The chain links TRBV12-3 or TRBV12-4 to TRBJ2-5; 7 bases are shared with TRBD1. The V and J ends lost 6 bases and 3 bases, in that order; junction bases with no gene match: 4. CDR3 size: 13 residues. CDR3 in DNA: TGTGCCAGCAGACCCGGGACAGAAGAGACCCAGTACTTC. Translating it yields CASRPGTEETQYF.

This chain uses TRBV29-1 with TRBJ1-2, with 11 bases identical to TRBD1. This CDR3 comprises 13 residues. Losses at the gene ends were 6 bases for V and 9 bases for J; bases not matched to a gene: 9. Per the germline V gene, CDR1 is SQVTM and CDR2 is ANQGSEA. The CDR3 reads CSVPDRGQFRYTF. CDR3 DNA sequence: TGCAGCGTACCGGACAGGGGGCAATTTCGCTACACCTTC.

The rearrangement uses TRBV24-1 and TRBJ2-1; 8 nucleotides line up with TRBD1. The V gene's germline CDR1 is KGHDR and CDR2 SFDVKD. Trimming took 6 bases from V and 9 from J; bases not matched to a gene: 15. There are 16 residues in the CDR3. CDR3 sequence (DNA): TGTGCCACCAGTTCTTCCCCGGACAGGGAGCTAGGTGAGCAGTTCTTC. The encoded protein is CATSSSPDRELGEQFF.

The V gene is TRBV4-2, the J gene TRBJ2-2, with D possibly TRBD1 on 6 matching bases. The CDR3 has 15 residues. V gave up 0 bases and J gave up 1 base, with 6 bases separating them. CDR1 and CDR2 (germline): LGHNA, YNFKEQ. The CDR3 DNA reads TGTGCCAGCAGCCAAGAACAGGGGAACACCGGGGAGCTGTTTTTT. Translating it yields CASSQEQGNTGELFF.